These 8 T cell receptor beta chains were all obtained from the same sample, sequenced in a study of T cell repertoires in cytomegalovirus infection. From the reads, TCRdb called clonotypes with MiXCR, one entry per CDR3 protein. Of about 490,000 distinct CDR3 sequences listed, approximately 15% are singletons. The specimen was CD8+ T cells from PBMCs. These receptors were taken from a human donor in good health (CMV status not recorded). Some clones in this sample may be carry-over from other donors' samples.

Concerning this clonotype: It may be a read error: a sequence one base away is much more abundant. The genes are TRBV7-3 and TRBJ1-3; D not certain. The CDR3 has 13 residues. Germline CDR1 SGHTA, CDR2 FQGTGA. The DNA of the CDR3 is TGTGTCAGCAGCCTTGACGCAGGCAACACCATATATTTT. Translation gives CVSSLDAGNTIYF.

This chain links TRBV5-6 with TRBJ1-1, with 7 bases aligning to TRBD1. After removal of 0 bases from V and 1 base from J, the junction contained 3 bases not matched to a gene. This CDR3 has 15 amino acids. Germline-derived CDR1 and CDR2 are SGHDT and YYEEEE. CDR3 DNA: TGTGCCAGCAGCTTGGTAGGGACAGCGAACACTGAAGCTTTCTTT. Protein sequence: CASSLVGTANTEAFF.

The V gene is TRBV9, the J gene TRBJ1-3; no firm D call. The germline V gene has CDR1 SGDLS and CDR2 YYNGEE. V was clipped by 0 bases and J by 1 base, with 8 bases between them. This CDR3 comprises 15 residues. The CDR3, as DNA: TGTGCCAGCAGCGTAGCCCCGGGGTCTGGAAACACCATATATTTT. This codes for CASSVAPGSGNTIYF.

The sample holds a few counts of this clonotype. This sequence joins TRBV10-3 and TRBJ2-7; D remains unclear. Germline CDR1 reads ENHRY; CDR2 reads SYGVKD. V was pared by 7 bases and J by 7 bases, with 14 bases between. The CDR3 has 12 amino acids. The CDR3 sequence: CAITDGSEEQYF. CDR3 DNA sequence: TGTGCCATCACCGACGGAAGCGAGGAGCAGTACTTC.

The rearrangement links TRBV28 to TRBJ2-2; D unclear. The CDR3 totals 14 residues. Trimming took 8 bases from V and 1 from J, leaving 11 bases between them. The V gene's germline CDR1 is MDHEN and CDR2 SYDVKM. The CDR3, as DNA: TGTGCCAGCGTGAGAGGAAGGAACACCGGGGAGCTGTTTTTT. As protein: CASVRGRNTGELFF.

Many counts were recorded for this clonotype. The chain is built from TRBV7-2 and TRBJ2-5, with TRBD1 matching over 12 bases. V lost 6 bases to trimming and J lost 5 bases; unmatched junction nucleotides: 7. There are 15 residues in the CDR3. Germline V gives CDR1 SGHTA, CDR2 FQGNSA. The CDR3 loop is CASRGDRGRGETQYF. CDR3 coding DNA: TGTGCCAGCAGGGGGGACAGGGGGCGCGGGGAGACCCAGTACTTC.

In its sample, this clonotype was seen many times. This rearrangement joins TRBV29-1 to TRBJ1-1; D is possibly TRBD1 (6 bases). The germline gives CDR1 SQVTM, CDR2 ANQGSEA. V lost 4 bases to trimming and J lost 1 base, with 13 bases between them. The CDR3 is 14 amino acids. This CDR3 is CSVGQAGGNTEAFF. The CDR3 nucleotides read TGCAGCGTTGGACAGGCCGGGGGGAACACTGAAGCTTTCTTT.

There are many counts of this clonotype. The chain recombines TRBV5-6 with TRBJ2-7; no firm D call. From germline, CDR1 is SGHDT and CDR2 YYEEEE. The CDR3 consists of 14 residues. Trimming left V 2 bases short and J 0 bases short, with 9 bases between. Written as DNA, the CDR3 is TGTGCCAGCAGCTTAGGCTGGAACTCCTACGAGCAGTACTTC. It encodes CASSLGWNSYEQYF.